Listed below are T cell receptor beta chains from one sample, sequenced in a study of blood T cell repertoires in COVID-19. The assay was immunoSEQ multiplex PCR, and TCRdb's table has in-frame clones only and misses some. The sample includes roughly 42,000 clones, around 77% of them seen just once. Sequenced material: peripheral blood. These TCRs come from an elderly woman with acute or convalescent COVID-19. Both conserved end residues are part of each CDR3. Each record gives: J gene, D gene, clone size, V gene, CDR3 DNA, CDR3 protein. A D gene is named only where the DNA matches it firmly. Not every row has a clone size; where given, it reads once, few, many or a size class.

>TRBJ2-3|.|many|TRBV6-6
TGTGCCAGCACCCCGGAGGGAGATACGCAGTATTTT
CASTPEGDTQYF
>TRBJ2-7|.|.|TRBV3-1/TRBV3-2
TGTGCCAGCAGCCAAGGACTGTCGAGCTCCTACGAGCAGTACTTC
CASSQGLSSSYEQYF
>TRBJ1-1|.|once|TRBV6-5
TGTGCCAGCAGAACACAGGTCCCGAACACTGAAGCTTTCTTT
CASRTQVPNTEAFF
>TRBJ1-1|.|.|TRBV5-1
TGCGCCCGCAGCCCGGCGGGGGGGGAAGCTTTCTTT
CARSPAGGEAFF
>TRBJ2-7|.|.|TRBV27
TGTGCCAGCAGTACTCCTAACAGGAGCTCCTACGAGCAGTACTTC
CASSTPNRSSYEQYF
>TRBJ2-2|.|.|TRBV6-6
TGTGCCTGCACGCGGGCGAACACCGGGGAGCTGTTTTTT
CACTRANTGELFF
>TRBJ2-3|TRBD2|.|TRBV9
TGTGCCAGCAGCGTAGGACCGGGAGGAAGCACAGATACGCAGTATTTT
CASSVGPGGSTDTQYF
>TRBJ1-1|.|few|TRBV5-4
TGTGCCAGCAGCCTTGGGGCTGGGATAATGAACACTGAAGCTTTCTTT
CASSLGAGIMNTEAFF
>TRBJ2-7|TRBD2|.|TRBV7-2
TGTGCCAGCAGCTTAGCGGCGGGAGGCTCCTACGAGCAGTACTTC
CASSLAAGGSYEQYF
>TRBJ2-3|TRBD2|.|TRBV5-1
TGCGCCAGCAGCTTAGCGGGAGGTCGGACAGATACGCAGTATTTT
CASSLAGGRTDTQYF
>TRBJ1-4|.|few|TRBV5-4
TGTGCCAGCAGCTTATCGGTGGCAACTAATGAAAAACTGTTTTTT
CASSLSVATNEKLFF
>TRBJ2-2|.|.|TRBV7-7
TGTGCCAGCAGCCCCCCGGGGGCGGGAGACACCGGGGAGCTGTTTTTT
CASSPPGAGDTGELFF
>TRBJ2-1|.|once|TRBV3-1/TRBV3-2
TGTGCCAGCAGCCGCCTGGGACCCCAGCGGGACAATGAGCAGTTCTTC
CASSRLGPQRDNEQFF
>TRBJ1-2|TRBD1|.|TRBV2
TGTGCCAGCAGTGATACAGGGACAGCTAACTATGGCTACACCTTC
CASSDTGTANYGYTF
>TRBJ2-3|.|.|TRBV19
TGTGCCAGTAGAAGGGCTGGGACTCCAACAGATACGCAGTATTTT
CASRRAGTPTDTQYF
>TRBJ2-1|.|once|TRBV21-1
TGTGCCAGCAGCAAATTCCGGACAGCCAGTCCATACAATACTGAGCAGTTCTTC
CASSKFRTASPYNTEQFF
>TRBJ1-5|.|.|TRBV5-6
TGTGCCAGCAGCTTGCGAGGGTTGGGCAATCAGCCCCAGCATTTT
CASSLRGLGNQPQHF
>TRBJ1-2|TRBD1|.|TRBV27
TGTGCCAGCAGTTACTGGGACAGGGGGCCCTTTGTTGGTTACACCTTC
CASSYWDRGPFVGYTF
>TRBJ2-7|.|once|TRBV5-1
TGCGCCAGCAGCTTTGGAGACTCAAGGAACGAGCAGTACTTC
CASSFGDSRNEQYF
>TRBJ2-2|TRBD1|few|TRBV24-1
TGTGCCACCAGTGGTCCCGGGACAGGGTTTTCCGGGGAGCTGTTTTTT
CATSGPGTGFSGELFF
>TRBJ1-3|.|.|TRBV18
TGTGCCAGCTCACCCAAGACAGGCTCTGGAAACACCATATATTTT
CASSPKTGSGNTIYF
>TRBJ1-2|.|.|TRBV4-3
TGCGCCAGCAGCCAAGAAACACCCCGGGAAACTAACTATGGCTACACCTTC
CASSQETPRETNYGYTF
>TRBJ1-4|TRBD1|.|TRBV18
TGTGCCAGCACAGGGGGAGGTGAAAAACTGTTTTTT
CASTGGGEKLFF
>TRBJ1-1|TRBD1|.|TRBV9
TGTGCCAGCACCTCTTTGGGCAGGGGGAGCACTGAAGCTTTCTTT
CASTSLGRGSTEAFF
>TRBJ2-1|TRBD2|.|TRBV2
TGTGCCAGCAGTGAAGCTAGCGGGAGGGGCAAGGCGTTCTTC
CASSEASGRGKAFF
>TRBJ1-5|.|.|TRBV2
TGTGCCAGCAGTGCAAGATGGGGCGGCCAGCATTTT
CASSARWGGQHF
>TRBJ2-7|TRBD2|.|TRBV4-3
TGCGCCAGCAGCCGCCTCGGACTAGAGAACGACGAGCAGTACTTC
CASSRLGLENDEQYF
>TRBJ2-6|.|.|TRBV30
TGTGCCTGGAGTCCCTCCAGGAGGTCTGGGGCCAACGTCCTGACTTTC
CAWSPSRRSGANVLTF
>TRBJ2-1|TRBD2|many|TRBV7-9
TGTGCCAGCAGCTTTCCGCGGGAGGACAATGAGCAGTTCTTC
CASSFPREDNEQFF